The following is a TCR beta chain sequence with its context. Its antigen remains unidentified. A much larger clone differs from this one at a single base, so this may be a read error. TCR beta VDJ combinations and CDR3 sequences were profiled from genomic DNA. TCRdb used MiXCR to reprocess the reads, holding one entry per CDR3 protein. The table lists around 220,000 distinct CDR3 sequences, about half of them singletons, with 15% to 20% in the top ten. CD8+CD57+ cell expansion, shown by flow cytometry, had occurred in the patients selected for sequencing. These data come from a study of CD8+CD57+ T cells in acquired aplastic anemia. Study-wide findings and caveats: Approximately 28 CD8+ CDR3 sequences were shared between patients and controls. Patient and control CD8+ Simpson's diversity was not significantly different.

Germline V gene sequence: CDR1 SGHTA, CDR2 FQGTGA. CDR3 size: 13 residues. Material: sorted CD4+, CD8+, or CD8+CD57+ T cells (not recorded which) from PBMCs. The gene calls are TRBV7-3 and TRBJ1-2, with unresolved D. This TCR derives from a human donor with aplastic anemia. The CDR3 nucleotides are TGTGCCAGCAGTTCGGGATGGGAATATGGCTACGCCTTC. This sequence encodes CASSSGWEYGYAF.